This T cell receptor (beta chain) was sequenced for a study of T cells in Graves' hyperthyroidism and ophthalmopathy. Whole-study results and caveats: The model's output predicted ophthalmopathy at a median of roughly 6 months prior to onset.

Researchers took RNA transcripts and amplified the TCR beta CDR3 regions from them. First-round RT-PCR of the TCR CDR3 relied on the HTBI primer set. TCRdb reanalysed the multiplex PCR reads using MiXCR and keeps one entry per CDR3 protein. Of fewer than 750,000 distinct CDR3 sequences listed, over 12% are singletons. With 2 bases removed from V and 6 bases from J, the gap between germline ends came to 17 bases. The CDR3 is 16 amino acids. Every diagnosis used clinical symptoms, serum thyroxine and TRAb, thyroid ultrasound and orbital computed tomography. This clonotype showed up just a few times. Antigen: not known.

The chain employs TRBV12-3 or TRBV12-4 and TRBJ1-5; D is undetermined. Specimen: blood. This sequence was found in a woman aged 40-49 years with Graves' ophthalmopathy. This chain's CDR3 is CASSLWRPLYGQPQHF. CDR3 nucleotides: TGTGCCAGCAGTTTATGGAGGCCTCTGTACGGTCAGCCCCAGCATTTT.